This T cell receptor (beta chain) originates from a study of shared clonotypes between healthy human individuals. CD8 cells regarded as naive lacked CD45RO, were positively chosen for CCR7, and omitted terminally differentiated effector memory CD45RA+ cells. The V gene's germline CDR1 is SEHNR and CDR2 FQNEAQ (reference sequence). The length of the CDR3 is 14 residues. V was pared by 5 bases and J by 2 bases, with 12 bases between. The study, taken as a whole, reports: Researchers found naive subsets generally carried larger estimated richness than memory subsets.

Assay: immunoSEQ multiplex PCR; the TCRdb copy retains only in-frame clones and omits some. This table has around 2,000,000 clones, about 92% appearing once. Note on this clone: Antigen: not known.

The chain employs TRBV7-9 and TRBJ2-5, with a tentative D call TRBD2 (6 bases). The TCR originated in a man younger than 35 in good health. Some clones in this sample may be carry-over from other donors' samples. The material sequenced was naive CD8+ T cells from PBMCs. The CDR3 DNA reads as TGTGCCAGCAGCCCCGGACTATTACAAGAGACCCAGTACTTC. It encodes CASSPGLLQETQYF.